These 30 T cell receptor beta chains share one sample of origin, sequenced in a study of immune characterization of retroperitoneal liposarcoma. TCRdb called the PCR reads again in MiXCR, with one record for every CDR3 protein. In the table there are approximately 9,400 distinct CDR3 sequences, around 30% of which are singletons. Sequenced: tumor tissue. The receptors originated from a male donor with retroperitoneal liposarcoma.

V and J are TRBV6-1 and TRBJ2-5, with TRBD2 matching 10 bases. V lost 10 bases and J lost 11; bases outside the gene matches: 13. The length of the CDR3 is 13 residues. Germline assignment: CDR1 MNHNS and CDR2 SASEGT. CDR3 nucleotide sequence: TGTGCCACCCTAGCGGGAGAAGGGAATGAGCAGTACTTC. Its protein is CATLAGEGNEQYF.

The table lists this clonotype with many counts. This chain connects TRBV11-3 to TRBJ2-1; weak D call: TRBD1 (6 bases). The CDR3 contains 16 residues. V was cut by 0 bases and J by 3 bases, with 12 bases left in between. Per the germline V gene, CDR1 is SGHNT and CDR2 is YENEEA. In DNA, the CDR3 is TGTGCCAGCAGCTTAGATCTGGGACAAAGCTACAATGAGCAGTTCTTC. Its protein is CASSLDLGQSYNEQFF.

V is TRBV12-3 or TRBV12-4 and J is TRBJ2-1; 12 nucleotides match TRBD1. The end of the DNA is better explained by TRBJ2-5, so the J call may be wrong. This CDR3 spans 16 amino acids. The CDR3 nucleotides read TGTGCCAGCAGTTTAGGGGACAGGGGGCTCGGTGAGACCCAGTACTTC. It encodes CASSLGDRGLGETQYF.

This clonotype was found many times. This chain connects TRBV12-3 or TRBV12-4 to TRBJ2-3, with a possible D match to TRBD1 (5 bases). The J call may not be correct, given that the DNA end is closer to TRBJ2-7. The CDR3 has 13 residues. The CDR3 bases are TGTGCCAGCAGTTTTACGACAGACTACGAGCAGTACTTC. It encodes CASSFTTDYEQYF.

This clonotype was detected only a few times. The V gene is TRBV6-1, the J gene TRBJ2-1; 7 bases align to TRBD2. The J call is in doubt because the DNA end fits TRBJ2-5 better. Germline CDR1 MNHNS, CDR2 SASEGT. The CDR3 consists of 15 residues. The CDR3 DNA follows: TGTGCCAGCGCGAAGGGAGGGGCCGGTCAAGAGACCCAGTACTTC. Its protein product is CASAKGGAGQETQYF.

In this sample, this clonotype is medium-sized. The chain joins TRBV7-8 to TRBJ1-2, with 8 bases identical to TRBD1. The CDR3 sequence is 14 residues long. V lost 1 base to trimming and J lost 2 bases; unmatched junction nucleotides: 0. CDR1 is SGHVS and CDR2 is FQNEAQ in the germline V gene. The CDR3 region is CASSLGDRNYGYTF. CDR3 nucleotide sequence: TGTGCCAGCAGCTTAGGGGACAGGAACTATGGCTACACCTTC.

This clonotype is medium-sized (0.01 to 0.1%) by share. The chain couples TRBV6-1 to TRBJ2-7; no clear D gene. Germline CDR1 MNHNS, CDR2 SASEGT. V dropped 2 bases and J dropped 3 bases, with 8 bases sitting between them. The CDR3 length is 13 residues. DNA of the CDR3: TGTGCCAGCAGTGAACTCAACCGCTACGAGCAGTACTTC. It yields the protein CASSELNRYEQYF.

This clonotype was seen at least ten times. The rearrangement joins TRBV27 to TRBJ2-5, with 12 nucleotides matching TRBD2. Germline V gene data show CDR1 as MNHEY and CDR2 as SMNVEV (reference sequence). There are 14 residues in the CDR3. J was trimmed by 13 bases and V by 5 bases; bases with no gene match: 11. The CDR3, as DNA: TGTGCCAGCAGTCCCGCTCGGACTAGCGGGACTCTGTACTTC. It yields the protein CASSPARTSGTLYF.

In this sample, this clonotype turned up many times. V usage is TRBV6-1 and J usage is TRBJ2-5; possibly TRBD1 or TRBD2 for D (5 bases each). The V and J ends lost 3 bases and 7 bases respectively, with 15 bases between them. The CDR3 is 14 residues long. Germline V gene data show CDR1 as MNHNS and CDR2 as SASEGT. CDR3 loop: CASSDTGRRRTQYF. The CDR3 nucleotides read TGTGCCAGCAGTGACACAGGAAGGAGGAGGACCCAGTACTTC.

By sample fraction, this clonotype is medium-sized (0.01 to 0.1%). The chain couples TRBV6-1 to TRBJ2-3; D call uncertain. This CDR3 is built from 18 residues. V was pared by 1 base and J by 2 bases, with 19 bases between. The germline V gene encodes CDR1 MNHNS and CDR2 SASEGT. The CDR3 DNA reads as TGTGCCAGCAGTGAAGGCTCGAACAGAAGAATTTTCACAGATACGCAGTATTTT. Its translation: CASSEGSNRRIFTDTQYF.

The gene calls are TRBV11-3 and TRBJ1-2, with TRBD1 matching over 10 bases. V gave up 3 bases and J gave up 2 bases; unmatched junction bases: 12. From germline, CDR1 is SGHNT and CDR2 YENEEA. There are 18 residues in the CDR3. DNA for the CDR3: TGTGCCAGCAGCTTGGGGGGGAGACAGGGGGCTCGGAACTATGGCTACACCTTC. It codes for CASSLGGRQGARNYGYTF.

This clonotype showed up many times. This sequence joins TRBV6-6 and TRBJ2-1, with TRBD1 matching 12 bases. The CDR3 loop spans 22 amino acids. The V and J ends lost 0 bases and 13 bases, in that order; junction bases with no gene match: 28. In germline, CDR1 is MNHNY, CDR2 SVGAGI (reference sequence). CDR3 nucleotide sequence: TGTGCCAGCAGTTACTCAGGGACAGGGGGCGCCTATGGGGAGCTAGCCAAAAACATTCAGTTCTTC. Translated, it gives CASSYSGTGGAYGELAKNIQFF.

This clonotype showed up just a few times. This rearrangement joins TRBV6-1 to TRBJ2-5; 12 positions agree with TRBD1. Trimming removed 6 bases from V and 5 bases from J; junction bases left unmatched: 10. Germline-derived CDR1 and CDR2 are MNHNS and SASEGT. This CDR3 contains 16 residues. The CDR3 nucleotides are TGTGCCAGCAGCGCCCGGGACAGGGGGCTAAGGGAGACCCAGTACTTC. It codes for CASSARDRGLRETQYF.

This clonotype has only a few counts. CDR3 loop: CASSINRGGDQPQHF. Here the CDR3 DNA reads TGTGCCAGCAGTATCAACAGGGGCGGAGATCAGCCCCAGCATTTT. This chain links TRBV6-1 with TRBJ1-5; TRBD1 agrees at 7 bases. V lost 5 bases, J lost 5 bases, and 9 bases stayed unmatched. The CDR3 runs 15 residues. Germline V lookup: CDR1 MNHNS, CDR2 SASEGT.

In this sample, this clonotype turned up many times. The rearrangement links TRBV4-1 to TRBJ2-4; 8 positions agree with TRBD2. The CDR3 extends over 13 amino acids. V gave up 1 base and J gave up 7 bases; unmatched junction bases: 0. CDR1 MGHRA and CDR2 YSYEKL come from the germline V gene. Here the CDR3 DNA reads TGCGCCAGCAGCCAAGGGACTAGCAACATTCAGTACTTC. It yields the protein CASSQGTSNIQYF.

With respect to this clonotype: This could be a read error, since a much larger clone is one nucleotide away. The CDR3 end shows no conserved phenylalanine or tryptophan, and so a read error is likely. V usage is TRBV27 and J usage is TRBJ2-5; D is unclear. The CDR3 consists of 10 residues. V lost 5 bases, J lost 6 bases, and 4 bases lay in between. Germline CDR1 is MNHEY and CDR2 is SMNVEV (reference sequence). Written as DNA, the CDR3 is TGTGCCAGCAGTGGACAGACCCAGTACCTC. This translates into CASSGQTQYL.

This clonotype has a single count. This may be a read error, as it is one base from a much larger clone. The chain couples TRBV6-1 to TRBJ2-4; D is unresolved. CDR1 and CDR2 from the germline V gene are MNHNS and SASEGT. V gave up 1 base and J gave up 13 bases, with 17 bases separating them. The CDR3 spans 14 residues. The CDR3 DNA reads TGTGCCAGCAGTGAAGTGGTGGGCGGCTTTGAGCAGTACTTC. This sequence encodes CASSEVVGGFEQYF.

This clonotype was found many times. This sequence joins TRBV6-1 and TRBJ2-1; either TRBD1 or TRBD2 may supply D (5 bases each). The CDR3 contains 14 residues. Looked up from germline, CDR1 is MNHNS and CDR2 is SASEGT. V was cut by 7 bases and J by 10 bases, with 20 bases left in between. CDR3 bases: TGTGCCAGCACCTTGTATTCAGGGAGAGGAGAGCAGTTCTTC. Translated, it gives CASTLYSGRGEQFF.

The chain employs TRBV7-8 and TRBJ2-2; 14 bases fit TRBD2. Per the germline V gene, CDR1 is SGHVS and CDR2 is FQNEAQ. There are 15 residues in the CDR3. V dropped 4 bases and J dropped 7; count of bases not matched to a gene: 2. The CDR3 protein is CASSYGTSGSGELFF. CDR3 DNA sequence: TGTGCCAGCAGCTATGGGACTAGCGGGAGCGGGGAGCTGTTTTTT.

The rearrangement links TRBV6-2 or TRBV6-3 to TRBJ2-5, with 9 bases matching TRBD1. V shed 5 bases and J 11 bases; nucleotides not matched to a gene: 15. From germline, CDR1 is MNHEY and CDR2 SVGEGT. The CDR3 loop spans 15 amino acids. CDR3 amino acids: CASSQNRGLVNDQYF. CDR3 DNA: TGTGCCAGCAGTCAAAACAGGGGGCTAGTCAATGATCAGTACTTC.

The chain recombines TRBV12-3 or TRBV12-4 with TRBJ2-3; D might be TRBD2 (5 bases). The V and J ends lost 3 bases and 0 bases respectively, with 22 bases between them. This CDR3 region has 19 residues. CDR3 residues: CASSFLEGPLSYSTDTQYF. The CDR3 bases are TGTGCCAGCAGTTTTCTAGAGGGCCCTTTGAGTTACAGCACAGATACGCAGTATTTT.

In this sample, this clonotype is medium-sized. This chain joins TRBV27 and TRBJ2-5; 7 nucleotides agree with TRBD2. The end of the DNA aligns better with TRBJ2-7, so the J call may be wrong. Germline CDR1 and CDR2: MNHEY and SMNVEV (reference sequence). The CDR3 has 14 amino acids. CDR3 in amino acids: CASSFTSASYEQYF. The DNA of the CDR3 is TGTGCCAGCAGTTTCACTAGCGCGTCCTACGAGCAGTACTTC.

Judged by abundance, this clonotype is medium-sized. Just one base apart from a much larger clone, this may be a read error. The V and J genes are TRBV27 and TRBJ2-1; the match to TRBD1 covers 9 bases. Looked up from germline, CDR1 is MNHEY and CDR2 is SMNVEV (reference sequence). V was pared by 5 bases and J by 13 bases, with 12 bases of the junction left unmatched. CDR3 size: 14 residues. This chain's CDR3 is CASSIQGAGNIQFF. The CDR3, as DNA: TGTGCCAGCAGTATACAGGGGGCGGGAAACATTCAGTTCTTC.

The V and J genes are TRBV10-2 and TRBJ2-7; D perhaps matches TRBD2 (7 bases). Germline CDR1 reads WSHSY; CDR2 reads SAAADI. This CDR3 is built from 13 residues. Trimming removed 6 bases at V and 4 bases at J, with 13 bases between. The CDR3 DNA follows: TGCGCCAGCAGCCTCGGGGGGCGTTACGAGCAGTACTTC. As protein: CASSLGGRYEQYF.

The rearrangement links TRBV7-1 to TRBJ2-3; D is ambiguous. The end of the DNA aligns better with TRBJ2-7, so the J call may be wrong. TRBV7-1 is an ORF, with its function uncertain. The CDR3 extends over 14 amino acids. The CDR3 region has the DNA TGTGCCAGCAGCCAATCAGAAACGCCCCACGAGCAGTACTTC. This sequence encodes CASSQSETPHEQYF.

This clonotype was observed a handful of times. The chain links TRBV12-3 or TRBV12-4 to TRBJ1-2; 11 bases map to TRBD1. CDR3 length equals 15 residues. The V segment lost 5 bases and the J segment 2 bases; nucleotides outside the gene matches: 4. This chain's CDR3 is CASSPWDRGNYGYTF. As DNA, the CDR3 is TGTGCCAGCAGTCCTTGGGACAGGGGGAACTATGGCTACACCTTC.

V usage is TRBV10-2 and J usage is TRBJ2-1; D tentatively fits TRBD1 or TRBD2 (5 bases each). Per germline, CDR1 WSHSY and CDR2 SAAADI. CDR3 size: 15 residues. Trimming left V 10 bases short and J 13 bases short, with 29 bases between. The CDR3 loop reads CATLSPEAGQETQFF. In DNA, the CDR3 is TGCGCCACCCTCAGTCCGGAGGCAGGGCAAGAGACCCAGTTCTTC.

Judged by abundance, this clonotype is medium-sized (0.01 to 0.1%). The CDR3 loop is CASSPSGTDLNTGELFF. The DNA of the CDR3 is TGTGCCAGCAGTCCATCCGGGACTGACTTAAACACCGGGGAGCTGTTTTTT. V gene TRBV6-1 combines with J gene TRBJ2-2; D possibly corresponds to TRBD2 (6 bases). CDR3 size: 17 residues. CDR1 and CDR2 from the germline V gene are MNHNS and SASEGT. Trimming stripped 5 bases from V and 2 bases from J, with 18 bases between.

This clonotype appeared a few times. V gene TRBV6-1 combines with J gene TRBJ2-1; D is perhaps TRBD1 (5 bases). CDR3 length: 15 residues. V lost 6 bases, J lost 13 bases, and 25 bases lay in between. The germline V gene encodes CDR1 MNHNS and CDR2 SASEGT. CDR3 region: CASRDVGRKGNIQFF. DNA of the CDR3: TGTGCCAGCAGGGACGTGGGGCGTAAAGGAAACATTCAGTTCTTC.

Written as DNA, the CDR3 is TGTGCCAGCAGACTGACTAGCGGGTTCACCTACGAGCAGTTCTTC. Translating it yields CASRLTSGFTYEQFF. The genes are TRBV6-5 and TRBJ2-1; TRBD2 agrees at 10 bases. The germline V gene encodes CDR1 MNHEY and CDR2 SVGAGI. Trimming at V came to 6 bases and at J to 10 bases, leaving 12 bases not matched to a gene. CDR3 length: 15 amino acids.